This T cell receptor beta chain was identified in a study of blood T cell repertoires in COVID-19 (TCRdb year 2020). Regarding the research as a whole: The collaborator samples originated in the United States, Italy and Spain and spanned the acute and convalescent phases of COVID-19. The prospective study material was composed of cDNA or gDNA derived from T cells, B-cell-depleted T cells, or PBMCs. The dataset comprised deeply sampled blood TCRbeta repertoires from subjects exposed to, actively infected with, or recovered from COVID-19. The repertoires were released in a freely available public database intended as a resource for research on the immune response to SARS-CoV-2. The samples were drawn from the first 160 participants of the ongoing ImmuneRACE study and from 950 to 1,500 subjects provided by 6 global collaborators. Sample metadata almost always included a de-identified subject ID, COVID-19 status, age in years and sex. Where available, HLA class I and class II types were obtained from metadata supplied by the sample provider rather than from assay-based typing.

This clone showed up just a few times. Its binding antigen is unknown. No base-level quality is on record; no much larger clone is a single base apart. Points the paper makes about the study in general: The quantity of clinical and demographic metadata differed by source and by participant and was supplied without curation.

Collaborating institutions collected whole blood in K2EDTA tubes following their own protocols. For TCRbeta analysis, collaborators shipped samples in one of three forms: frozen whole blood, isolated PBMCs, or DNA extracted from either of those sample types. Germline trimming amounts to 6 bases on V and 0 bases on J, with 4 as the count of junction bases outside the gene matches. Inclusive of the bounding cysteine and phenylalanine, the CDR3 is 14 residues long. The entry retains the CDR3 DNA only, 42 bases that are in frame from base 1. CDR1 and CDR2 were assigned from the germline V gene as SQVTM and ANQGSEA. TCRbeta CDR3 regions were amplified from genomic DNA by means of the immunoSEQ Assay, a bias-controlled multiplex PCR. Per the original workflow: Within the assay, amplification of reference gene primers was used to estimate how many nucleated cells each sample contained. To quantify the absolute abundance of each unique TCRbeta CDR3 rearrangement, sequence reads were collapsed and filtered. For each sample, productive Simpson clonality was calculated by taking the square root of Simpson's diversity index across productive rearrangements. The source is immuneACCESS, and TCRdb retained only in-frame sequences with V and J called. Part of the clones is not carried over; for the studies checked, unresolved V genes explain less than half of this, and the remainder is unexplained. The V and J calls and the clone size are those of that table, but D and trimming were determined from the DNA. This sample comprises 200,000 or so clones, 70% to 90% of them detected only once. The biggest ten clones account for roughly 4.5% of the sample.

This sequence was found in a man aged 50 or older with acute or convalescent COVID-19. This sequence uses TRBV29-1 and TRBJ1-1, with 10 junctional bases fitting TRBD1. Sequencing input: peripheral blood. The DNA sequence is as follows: TGCAGCGTCCGACAGGGGGCTTTGAACACTGAAGCTTTCTTT. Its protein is CSVRQGALNTEAFF.